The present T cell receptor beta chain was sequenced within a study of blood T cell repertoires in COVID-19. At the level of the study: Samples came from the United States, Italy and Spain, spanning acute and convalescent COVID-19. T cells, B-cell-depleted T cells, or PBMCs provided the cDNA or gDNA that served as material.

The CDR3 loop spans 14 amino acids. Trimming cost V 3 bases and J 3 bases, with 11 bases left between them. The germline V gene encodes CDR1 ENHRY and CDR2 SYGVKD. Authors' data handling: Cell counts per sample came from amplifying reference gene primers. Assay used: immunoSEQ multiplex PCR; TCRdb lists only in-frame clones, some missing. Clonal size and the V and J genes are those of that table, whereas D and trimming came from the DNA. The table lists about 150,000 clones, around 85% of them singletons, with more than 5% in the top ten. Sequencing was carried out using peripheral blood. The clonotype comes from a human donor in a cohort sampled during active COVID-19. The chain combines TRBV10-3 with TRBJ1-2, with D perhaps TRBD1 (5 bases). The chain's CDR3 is CAISDGGTHYGYTF. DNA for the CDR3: TGTGCCATCAGTGACGGGGGTACCCACTATGGCTACACCTTC.